This TCR beta chain was recovered during a study of blood T cell repertoires in COVID-19. Trimming removed 1 base at V and 8 bases at J, with 11 bases between. CDR3 length: 13 residues. Only one count was recorded for this clone. This table comes from immunoSEQ multiplex PCR, and its TCRdb copy is limited to in-frame clones, with some not included. The table lists 250,000 to 300,000 clones, over 75% of them singletons. The rearrangement joins TRBV12-3 or TRBV12-4 to TRBJ1-2, with D possibly matching TRBD1 (6 bases). Sequenced material: PBMCs or T cells enriched from blood (not recorded which). The sequence was collected from a young man who had recovered from COVID-19. In nucleotides, the CDR3 is TGTGCCAGCAGTTTAGACAGGGTGGAGGGCTACACCTTC. Protein: CASSLDRVEGYTF.